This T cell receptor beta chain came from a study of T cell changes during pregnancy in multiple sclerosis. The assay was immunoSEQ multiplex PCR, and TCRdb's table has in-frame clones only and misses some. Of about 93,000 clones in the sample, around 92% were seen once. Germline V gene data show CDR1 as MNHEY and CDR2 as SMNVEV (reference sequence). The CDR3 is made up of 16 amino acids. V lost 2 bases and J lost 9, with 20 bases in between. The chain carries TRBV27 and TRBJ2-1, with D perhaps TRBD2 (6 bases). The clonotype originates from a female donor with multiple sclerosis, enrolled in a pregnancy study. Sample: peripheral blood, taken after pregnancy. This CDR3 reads CASSLRWGGVLSEQFF. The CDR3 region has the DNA TGTGCCAGCAGTTTACGATGGGGAGGTGTGCTGAGTGAGCAGTTCTTC.